The sequence of this T cell receptor beta chain was determined in a study of shared clonotypes between healthy human individuals. The CDR3 runs 14 residues. In germline, CDR1 is SNHLY, CDR2 FYNNEI. After removal of 4 bases from V and 4 bases from J, the junction contained 6 bases not matched to a gene. Bulk PBMC genomic DNA spanned ten immunoSEQ deep plates. Assay used: immunoSEQ multiplex PCR; TCRdb lists only in-frame clones, some missing. This sample yields hundreds of thousands of clones, of which roughly four fifths are seen a single time; around 12% belongs to the top ten. The sequence derives from a middle-aged woman in good health. Some clones in this sample may be carry-over from other donors' samples. Material for sequencing was PBMCs. The rearrangement links TRBV2 to TRBJ1-1, with TRBD1 matching 7 bases. The CDR3 spells CASSAWTGGTEAFF. In nucleotides, the CDR3 is TGTGCCAGCAGTGCCTGGACAGGCGGCACTGAAGCTTTCTTT.